This T cell receptor beta chain was recovered during a study of vaccination effects on CD4 cells after COVID-19. Isolation of CD4+ T cells took place after 10 days of culture. Generated by immunoSEQ multiplex PCR, the TCRdb table keeps only in-frame clones and is missing some. The sample gives 35,000 to 40,000 clones, about 80% of which show up once; roughly 3% is in the top ten. A note on this clone: No antigen is known for it.

The CDR3 contains 11 residues. Germline V lookup: CDR1 SNHLY, CDR2 FYNNEI. The germline V and J ends were trimmed by 8 bases and 0 bases, with 4 bases remaining between them. Material: CD4+ T cells from PBMCs cultured without peptide, obtained before COVID-19 vaccination. The sequence came from a human donor who received a COVID-19 vaccine. V usage is TRBV2 and J usage is TRBJ2-5; D gene unclear. The CDR3 nucleotides are TGTGCCAGCGAGTACCAAGAGACCCAGTACTTC. Translating it yields CASEYQETQYF.